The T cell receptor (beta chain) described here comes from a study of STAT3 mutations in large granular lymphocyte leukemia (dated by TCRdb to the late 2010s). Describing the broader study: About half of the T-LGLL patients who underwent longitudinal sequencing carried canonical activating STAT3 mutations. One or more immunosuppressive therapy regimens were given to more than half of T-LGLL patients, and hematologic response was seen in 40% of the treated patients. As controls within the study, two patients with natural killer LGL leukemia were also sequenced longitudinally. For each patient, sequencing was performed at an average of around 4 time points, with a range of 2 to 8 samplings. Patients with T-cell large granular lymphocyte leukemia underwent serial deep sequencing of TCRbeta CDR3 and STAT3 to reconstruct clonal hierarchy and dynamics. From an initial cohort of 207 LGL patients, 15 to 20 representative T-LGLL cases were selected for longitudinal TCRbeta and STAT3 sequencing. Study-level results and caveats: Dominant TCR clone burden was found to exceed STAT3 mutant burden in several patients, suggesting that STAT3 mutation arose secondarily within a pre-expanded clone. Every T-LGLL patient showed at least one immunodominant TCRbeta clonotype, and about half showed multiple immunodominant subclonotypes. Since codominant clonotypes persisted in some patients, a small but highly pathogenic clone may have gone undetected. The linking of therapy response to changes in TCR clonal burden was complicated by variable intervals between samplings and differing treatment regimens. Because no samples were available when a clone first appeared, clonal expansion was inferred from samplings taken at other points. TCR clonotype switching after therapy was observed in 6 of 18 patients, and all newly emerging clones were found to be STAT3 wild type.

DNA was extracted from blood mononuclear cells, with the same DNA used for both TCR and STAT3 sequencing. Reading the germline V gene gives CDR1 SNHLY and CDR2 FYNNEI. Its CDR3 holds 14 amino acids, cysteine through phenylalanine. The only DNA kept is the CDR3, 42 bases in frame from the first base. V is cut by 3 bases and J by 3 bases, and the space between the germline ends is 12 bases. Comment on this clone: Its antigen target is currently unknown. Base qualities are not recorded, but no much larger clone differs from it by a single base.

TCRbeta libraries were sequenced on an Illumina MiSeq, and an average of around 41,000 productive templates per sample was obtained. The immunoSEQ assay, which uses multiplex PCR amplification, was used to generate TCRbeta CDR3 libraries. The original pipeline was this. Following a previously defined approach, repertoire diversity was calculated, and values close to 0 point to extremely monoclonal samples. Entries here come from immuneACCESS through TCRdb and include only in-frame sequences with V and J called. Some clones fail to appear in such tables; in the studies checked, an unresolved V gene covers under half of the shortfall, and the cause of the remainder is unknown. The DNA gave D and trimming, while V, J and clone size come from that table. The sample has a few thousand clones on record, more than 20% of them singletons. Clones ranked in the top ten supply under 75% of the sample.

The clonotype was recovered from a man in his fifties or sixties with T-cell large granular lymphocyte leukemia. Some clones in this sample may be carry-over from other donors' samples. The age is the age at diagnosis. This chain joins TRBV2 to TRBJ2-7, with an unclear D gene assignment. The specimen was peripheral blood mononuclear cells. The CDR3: CASSDITRGYEQYF. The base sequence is TGTGCCAGCAGTGACATTACACGCGGCTACGAGCAGTACTTC.